The next 11 T cell receptor beta chains were all read from a single sample in a study of identical twins (dated by TCRdb to between 2015 and 2016). Library preparation employed 5' RACE. The reads were generated on an Illumina HiSeq 2000. Starting from the raw public reads, TCRdb applied fastp trimming at Q25, assembled clones with MiXCR and retained in-frame beta chains. One record per CDR3 amino acid sequence lists the most common genes and DNA. The sample table holds some 500,000 distinct CDR3 sequences, of which approximately 14% were seen once. Approximately 1% of the sample is taken by the ten largest. A further study also used this sample, focusing on yellow fever vaccine responses in identical twins.

The sample taken for sequencing was CD4+ T cells sorted from blood. These receptors all come from a woman aged 18-29 years in good health.

There are many counts of this clonotype. Written as DNA, the CDR3 is TGCAGCGTTGATCCACCGGGACTCCGGAGGGACACTGAAGCTTTCTTT. Amino acids: CSVDPPGLRRDTEAFF. The V gene is TRBV29-1, the J gene TRBJ1-1; maybe TRBD1 (5 bases). There are 16 residues in the CDR3. Trimming cost V 3 bases and J 3 bases, with 20 bases left between them. The germline V gene encodes CDR1 SQVTM and CDR2 ANQGSEA.

This clonotype was picked up a small number of times. V usage is TRBV12-3 or TRBV12-4 and J usage is TRBJ2-1, with D unclear. CDR3 length: 13 residues. V was clipped by 8 bases and J by 4 bases, with 12 bases between them. This CDR3 is CASRPVGYNEQFF. In DNA, the CDR3 is TGTGCCAGCCGTCCGGTCGGTTACAATGAGCAGTTCTTC.

This clonotype was counted ten times or more. The chain employs TRBV7-9 and TRBJ2-1, with 9 bases fitting TRBD2. V lost 5 bases to trimming and J lost 7 bases; unmatched junction nucleotides: 9. This CDR3 spans 15 amino acids. The V gene's germline CDR1 is SEHNR and CDR2 FQNEAQ (reference sequence). The CDR3 DNA reads TGTGCCAGCAGCCCGACTGGCGGGAGGGTGAATGAGCAGTTCTTC. Amino acid sequence: CASSPTGGRVNEQFF.

The table lists this clonotype with many counts. The chain joins TRBV29-1 to TRBJ2-1; 9 nucleotides agree with TRBD1. The CDR3 is 11 residues long. Per germline, CDR1 SQVTM and CDR2 ANQGSEA. The ends lost 7 bases at V and 8 bases at J; junction bases unmatched: 3. Here the CDR3 reads CSDRTGDEQFF. The CDR3 DNA is TGCAGCGACCGGACAGGGGATGAGCAGTTCTTC.

This clonotype has more than one count but fewer than ten. The chain combines TRBV6-2 or TRBV6-3 with TRBJ2-7; D unclear. Germline V gene sequence: CDR1 MNHEY, CDR2 SVGEGT. CDR3 length equals 15 residues. The V end lost 0 bases, the J end lost 2 bases, and 11 bases lay between the germline ends. The CDR3 sequence: CASSYSDEVAYEQYF. DNA for the CDR3: TGTGCCAGCAGTTACTCTGACGAGGTGGCCTACGAGCAGTACTTC.

The chain links TRBV5-1 to TRBJ2-2; 7 bases fit TRBD1. There are 15 residues in the CDR3. V lost 2 bases to trimming and J lost 7 bases; unmatched junction nucleotides: 8. CDR1 is SGHRS and CDR2 is YFSETQ in the germline V gene. The chain's CDR3 is CASSFDRVGIGELFF. CDR3 nucleotides: TGCGCCAGCAGCTTCGACAGGGTTGGCATCGGGGAGCTGTTTTTT.

A few counts support this clonotype. The rearrangement uses TRBV10-3 and TRBJ2-1; 11 bases agree with TRBD2. This CDR3 spans 14 amino acids. Trimming took 10 bases from V and 2 from J; bases not matched to a gene: 4. Germline CDR1 is ENHRY and CDR2 is SYGVKD. DNA for the CDR3: TGTGCCACCGTAGCGGGGGGGACCTACAATGAGCAGTTCTTC. Encoded protein: CATVAGGTYNEQFF.

This clonotype was detected a few times. This chain links TRBV20-1 with TRBJ2-1; D is ambiguous. The V and J ends lost 3 bases and 9 bases respectively, with 12 bases between them. Germline CDR1 and CDR2: DFQATT and SNEGSKA (reference sequence). The CDR3 spans 12 residues. The CDR3 loop reads CSARGMRSEQFF. Written as DNA, the CDR3 is TGCAGTGCTAGGGGGATGCGTAGTGAGCAGTTCTTC.

This clonotype has a single count. CDR3 residues: CASSQGWGAVAGETQYF. The CDR3 nucleotides are TGTGCCAGCAGCCAAGGTTGGGGCGCGGTCGCCGGGGAGACCCAGTACTTC. The chain joins TRBV7-9 to TRBJ2-5; D is possibly TRBD1 (5 bases). Germline lookup yields CDR1 SEHNR and CDR2 FQNEAQ (reference sequence). This CDR3 is 17 amino acids long. V was trimmed by 5 bases and J by 5 bases, leaving 24 bases between them.

This chain connects TRBV20-1 to TRBJ1-5, with no clear D. This CDR3 region has 14 residues. Germline CDR1 DFQATT, CDR2 SNEGSKA (reference sequence). The V end was cut by 0 bases, the J end by 5 bases, with 11 bases between. The CDR3 DNA follows: TGCAGTGCTAGAGATTTGGTTTGGGATCAGCCCCAGCATTTT. This gives the protein CSARDLVWDQPQHF.

This clonotype was seen many times. The rearrangement joins TRBV5-1 to TRBJ1-4; the D is unclear. This CDR3 is built from 15 residues. V dropped 2 bases and J dropped 7 bases, with 15 bases sitting between them. Per germline, CDR1 SGHRS and CDR2 YFSETQ. The CDR3 here is CASSFRPQGSEKLFF. Written as DNA, the CDR3 is TGCGCCAGCAGCTTCCGGCCTCAAGGGAGTGAAAAACTGTTTTTT.